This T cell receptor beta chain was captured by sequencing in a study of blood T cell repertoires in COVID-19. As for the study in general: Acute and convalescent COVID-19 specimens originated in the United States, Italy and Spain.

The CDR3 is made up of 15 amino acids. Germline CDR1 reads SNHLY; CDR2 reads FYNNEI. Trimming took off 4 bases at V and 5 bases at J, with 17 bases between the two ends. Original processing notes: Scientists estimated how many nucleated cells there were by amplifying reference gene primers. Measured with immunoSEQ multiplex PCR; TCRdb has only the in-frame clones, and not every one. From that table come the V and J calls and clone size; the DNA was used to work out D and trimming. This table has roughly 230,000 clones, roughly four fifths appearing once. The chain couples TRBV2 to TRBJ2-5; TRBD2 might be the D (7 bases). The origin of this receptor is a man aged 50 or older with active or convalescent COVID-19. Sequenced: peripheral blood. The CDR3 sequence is CASSVLRGARETQYF. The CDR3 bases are TGTGCCAGCAGTGTTCTACGGGGGGCGAGGGAGACCCAGTACTTC.